This T cell receptor (beta chain) was sequenced during a study of regulatory T cells in long-lasting Graves disease. Sample time point: persistent/refractory GD, antithyroid drugs over 5 years with positive TRAb. Scientists built the TCR library using RNA that was extracted from PBMCs. Looked up from germline, CDR1 is GTSNPN and CDR2 is SVGIG (reference sequence). Trimming removed 2 bases from V and 5 bases from J, with 15 bases in between. This CDR3 region has 14 residues. This clonotype has only a few counts. Its antigen is unknown. Arm-PCR of CDR3 regions with iRepertoire HTBI primers generated TCR beta libraries. TCRdb re-derived calls from the multiplex PCR reads in MiXCR, one entry per CDR3 protein. The table records fewer than 450,000 distinct CDR3 sequences, around 20% of them present only once. Study-level findings and limits: Persistent disease preferred TRBV28, TRBJ1-2 and TRBJ2-5. Because few samples were included, accuracy may have been lower.

The specimen was peripheral blood mononuclear cells (PBMCs), collected when the disease was refractory, from a patient treated with antithyroid drugs. This chain connects TRBV30 to TRBJ2-5; the D gene is possibly TRBD2 (6 bases). The clonotype comes from a female donor with Graves disease. In DNA, the CDR3 is TGTGCCTGGAGTTTGGGGACTGCCCGGGAGACCCAGTACTTC. It codes for CAWSLGTARETQYF.